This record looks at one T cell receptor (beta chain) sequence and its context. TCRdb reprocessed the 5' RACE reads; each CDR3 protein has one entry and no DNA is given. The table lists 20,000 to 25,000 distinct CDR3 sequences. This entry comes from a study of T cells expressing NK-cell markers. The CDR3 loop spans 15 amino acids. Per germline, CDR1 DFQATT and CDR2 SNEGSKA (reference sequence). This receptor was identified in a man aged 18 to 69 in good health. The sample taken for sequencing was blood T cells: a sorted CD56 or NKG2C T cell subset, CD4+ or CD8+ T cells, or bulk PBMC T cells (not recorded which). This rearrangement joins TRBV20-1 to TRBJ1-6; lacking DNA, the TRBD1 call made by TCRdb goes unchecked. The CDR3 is CSAIAGGLWDSPLHF.